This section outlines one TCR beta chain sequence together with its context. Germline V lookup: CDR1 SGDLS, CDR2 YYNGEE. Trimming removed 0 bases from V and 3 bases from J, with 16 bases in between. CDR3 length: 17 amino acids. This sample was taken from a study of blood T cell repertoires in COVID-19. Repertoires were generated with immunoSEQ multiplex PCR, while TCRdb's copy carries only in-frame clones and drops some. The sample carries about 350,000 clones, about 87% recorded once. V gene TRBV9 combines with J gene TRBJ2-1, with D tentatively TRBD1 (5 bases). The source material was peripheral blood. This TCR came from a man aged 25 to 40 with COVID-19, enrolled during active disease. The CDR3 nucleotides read TGTGCCAGCAGCGTAGGTCAAGGGGTCCACCTCTACAATGAGCAGTTCTTC. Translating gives CASSVGQGVHLYNEQFF.